This entry describes one T cell receptor beta chain. Its antigen is unidentified. This sample is drawn from a study of cytotoxic CD8 clonotypes in ibrutinib-treated CLL. Study information: Partial responses totalled 24 and complete responses 2; after median approximately 62 months, approximately 15 remained remitted and roughly twelve progressed.

Study outcomes and limitations: Public clonotypes showed up rarely, and on treatment they shrank or held steady.

The intended depth for sequencing was 1 in 200,000 to 1 in 1 million T cells. This table comes from immunoSEQ multiplex PCR, and its TCRdb copy is limited to in-frame clones, with some not included. Here the sample spans about 50,000 clones, less than 90% being singletons. V was pared by 7 bases and J by 0 bases, with 14 bases between. The CDR3 runs 15 residues. CDR1 ENHRY and CDR2 SYGVKD come from the germline V gene. This material consisted of PBMCs, taken after 24 months of ibrutinib treatment. The sequence was collected from a human donor with chronic lymphocytic leukemia. This chain joins TRBV10-3 and TRBJ2-3, with D perhaps matching TRBD1 or TRBD2 (5 bases each). The DNA of the CDR3 is TGTGCCATCATGGGCCGGGACCCTAGCACAGATACGCAGTATTTT. Translating gives CAIMGRDPSTDTQYF.